This T cell receptor (beta chain) is drawn from a study of tumor-infiltrating lymphocytes in oesophageal squamous cell carcinoma. TCRdb ran MiXCR on the PCR reads and lists one entry per CDR3 protein. The data show about 21,000 distinct CDR3 sequences, around two fifths seen once. V trimming: 6 bases; J trimming: 8 bases; junction bases outside the gene matches: 9. Looked up from germline, CDR1 is MNHNS and CDR2 is SASEGT. The CDR3 extends over 14 amino acids. In its sample, this clonotype was seen many times. The chain couples TRBV6-1 to TRBJ1-4; 7 bases line up with TRBD1. The receptor was derived from a male donor with esophageal squamous cell carcinoma. Sequencing was carried out using esophageal tumor tissue. In nucleotides, the CDR3 is TGTGCCAGCAGACCAAGGGGGCGCGGGGAAAAACTGTTTTTT. It codes for CASRPRGRGEKLFF.